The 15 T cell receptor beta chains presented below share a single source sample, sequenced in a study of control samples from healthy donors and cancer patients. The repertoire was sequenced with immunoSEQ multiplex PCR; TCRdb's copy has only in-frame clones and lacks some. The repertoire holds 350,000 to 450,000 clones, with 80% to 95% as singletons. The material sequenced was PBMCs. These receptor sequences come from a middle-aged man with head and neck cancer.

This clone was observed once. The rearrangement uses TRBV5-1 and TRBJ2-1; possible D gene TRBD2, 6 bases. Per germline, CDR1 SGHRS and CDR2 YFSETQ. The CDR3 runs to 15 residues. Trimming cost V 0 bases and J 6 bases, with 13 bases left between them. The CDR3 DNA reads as TGCGCCAGCAGCTTGGCCGTAGGGGAGGCCAATGAGCAGTTCTTC. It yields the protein CASSLAVGEANEQFF.

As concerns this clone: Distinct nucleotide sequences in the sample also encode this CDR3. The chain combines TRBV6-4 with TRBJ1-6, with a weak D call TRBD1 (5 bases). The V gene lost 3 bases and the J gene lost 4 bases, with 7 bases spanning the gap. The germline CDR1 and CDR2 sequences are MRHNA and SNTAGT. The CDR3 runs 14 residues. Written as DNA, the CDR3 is TGTGCCAGCAGTGATGGGGGTTATAATTCACCCCTCCACTTT. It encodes CASSDGGYNSPLHF.

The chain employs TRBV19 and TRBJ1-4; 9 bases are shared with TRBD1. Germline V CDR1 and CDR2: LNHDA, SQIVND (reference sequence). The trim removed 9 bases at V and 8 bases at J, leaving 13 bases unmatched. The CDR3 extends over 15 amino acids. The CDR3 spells CASTRSGTGKEKLFF. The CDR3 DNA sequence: TGTGCCAGCACGCGTTCCGGGACAGGGAAAGAAAAACTGTTTTTT. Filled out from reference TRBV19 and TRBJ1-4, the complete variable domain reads DGGITQSPKYLFRKEGQNVTLSCEQNLNHDAMYWYRQDPGQGLRLIYYSQIVNDFQKGDIAEGYSVSREKKESFPLTVTSAQKNPTAFYLCASTRSGTGKEKLFFGSGTQLSVL.

CDR3 bases: TGTGCCAGCAGCTTAGCAACAGGGATGACGAACACCGGGGAGCTGTTTTTT. It is translated as CASSLATGMTNTGELFF. This sequence joins TRBV7-2 and TRBJ2-2, with D possibly TRBD1 on 6 matching bases. V was shortened by 0 bases and J by 0 bases, with 11 bases between the two germline ends. Germline V CDR1 and CDR2: SGHTA, FQGNSA. This CDR3 region has 17 residues.

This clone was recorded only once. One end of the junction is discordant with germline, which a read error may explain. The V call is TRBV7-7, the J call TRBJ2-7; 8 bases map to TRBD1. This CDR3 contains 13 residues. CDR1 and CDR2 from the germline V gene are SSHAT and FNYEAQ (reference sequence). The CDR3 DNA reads TGTGCTAGCAGCTTAACAGGGGGGTACGAGCAGTACTTC. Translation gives CASSLTGGYEQYF.

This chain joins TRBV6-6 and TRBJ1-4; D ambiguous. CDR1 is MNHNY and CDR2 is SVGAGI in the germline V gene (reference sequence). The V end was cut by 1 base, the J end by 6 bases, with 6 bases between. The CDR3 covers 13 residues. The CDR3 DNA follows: TGTGCCAGCAGTTACTTAGACGATGAAAAACTGTTTTTT. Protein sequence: CASSYLDDEKLFF.

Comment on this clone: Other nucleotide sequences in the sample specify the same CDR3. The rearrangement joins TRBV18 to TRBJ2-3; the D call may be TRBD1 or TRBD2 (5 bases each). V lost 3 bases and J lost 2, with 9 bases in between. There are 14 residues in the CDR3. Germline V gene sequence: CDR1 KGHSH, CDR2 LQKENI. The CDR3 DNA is TGTGCCAGCTCACCCGGGGCGGTCACAGATACGCAGTATTTT. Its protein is CASSPGAVTDTQYF.

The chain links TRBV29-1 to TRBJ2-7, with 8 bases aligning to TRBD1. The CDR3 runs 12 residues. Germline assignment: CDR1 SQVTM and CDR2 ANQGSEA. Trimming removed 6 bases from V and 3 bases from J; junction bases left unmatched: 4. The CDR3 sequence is CSVPGGGYEQYF. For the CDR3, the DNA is TGCAGCGTACCAGGGGGCGGCTACGAGCAGTACTTC.

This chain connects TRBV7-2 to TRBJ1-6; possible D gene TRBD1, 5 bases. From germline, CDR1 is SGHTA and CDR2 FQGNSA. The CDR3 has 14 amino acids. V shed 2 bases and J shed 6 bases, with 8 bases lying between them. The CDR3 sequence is CASSLPGFNSPLHF. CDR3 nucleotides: TGTGCCAGCAGCTTACCAGGGTTTAATTCACCCCTCCACTTT.

The CDR3 nucleotides are TGTGCCAGCAGGTCGACAGGAATGTCCGATACGCAGTATTTT. Amino acid sequence: CASRSTGMSDTQYF. The chain carries TRBV25-1 and TRBJ2-3; D possibly corresponds to TRBD1 (6 bases). Deletions cut 6 bases from V and 6 bases from J, with 16 bases between. Germline lookup yields CDR1 MGHDK and CDR2 SYGVNS. The CDR3 contains 14 residues.

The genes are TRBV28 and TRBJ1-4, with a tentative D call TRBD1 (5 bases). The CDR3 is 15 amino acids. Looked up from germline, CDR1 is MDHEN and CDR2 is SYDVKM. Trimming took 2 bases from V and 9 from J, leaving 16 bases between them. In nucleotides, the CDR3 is TGTGCCAGCAGTTTAGACCCCTCGGGGCCTAAAAAACTGTTTTTT. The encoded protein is CASSLDPSGPKKLFF.

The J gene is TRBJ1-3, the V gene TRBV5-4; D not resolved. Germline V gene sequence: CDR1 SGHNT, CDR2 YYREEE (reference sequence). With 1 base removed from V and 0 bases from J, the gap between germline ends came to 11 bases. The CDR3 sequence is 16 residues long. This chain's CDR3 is CASSLSSGNSGNTIYF. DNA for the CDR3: TGTGCCAGCAGCTTGAGCTCGGGAAACTCTGGAAACACCATATATTTT. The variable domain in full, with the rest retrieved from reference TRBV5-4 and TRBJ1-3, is ETGVTQSPTHLIKTRGQQVTLRCSSQSGHNTVSWYQQALGQGPQFIFQYYREEENGRGNFPPRFSGLQFPNYSSELNVNALELDDSALYLCASSLSSGNSGNTIYFGEGSWLTVV.

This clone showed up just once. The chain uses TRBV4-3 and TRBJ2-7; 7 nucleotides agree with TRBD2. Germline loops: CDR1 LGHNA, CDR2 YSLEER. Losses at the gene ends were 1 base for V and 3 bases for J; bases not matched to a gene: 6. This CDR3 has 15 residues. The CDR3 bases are TGCGCCAGCAGCCAAGCGGGGGGTCTCTACTACGAGCAGTACTTC. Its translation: CASSQAGGLYYEQYF.

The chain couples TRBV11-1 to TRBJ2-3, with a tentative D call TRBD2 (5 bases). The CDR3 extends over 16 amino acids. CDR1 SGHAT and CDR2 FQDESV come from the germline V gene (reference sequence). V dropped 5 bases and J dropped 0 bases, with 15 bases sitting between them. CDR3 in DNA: TGTGCCAGCAGCCCGGGGAAGGGAGCGAGCACAGATACGCAGTATTTT. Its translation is CASSPGKGASTDTQYF.

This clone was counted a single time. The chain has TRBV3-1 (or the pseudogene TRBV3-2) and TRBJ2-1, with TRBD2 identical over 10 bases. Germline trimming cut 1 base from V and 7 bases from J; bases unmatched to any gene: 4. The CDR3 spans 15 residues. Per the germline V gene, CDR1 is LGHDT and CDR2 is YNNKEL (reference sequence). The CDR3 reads CASSQASGSRNEQFF. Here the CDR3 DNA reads TGTGCCAGCAGCCAAGCTAGCGGGAGTCGGAATGAGCAGTTCTTC.